Below are 14 T cell receptor beta chains sequenced from a single sample in a study of OX40 agonist ivuxolimab in advanced cancers. The library was built by means of the immunoSEQ multiplex PCR assay. TCRdb limited this immuneACCESS table to in-frame rearrangements with V and J called. A share of clones is missing; checked studies link under half to unresolved V genes, and the rest is unexplained. Across this sample there are tens of thousands of clones, with roughly four fifths seen only once. Approximately 4.5% of the sample is held by the ten biggest clonotypes. The specimen was CD4+ or CD8+ T cells sorted from blood, collected in a trial of the OX40 agonist ivuxolimab. The origin of the receptors is an adult with an advanced solid tumor such as melanoma, head and neck, liver or kidney cancer.

V is TRBV6-6 and J is TRBJ2-7, with TRBD1 matching 7 bases. Germline-derived CDR1 and CDR2 are MNHNY and SVGAGI (reference sequence). V dropped 4 bases and J dropped 3; count of bases not matched to a gene: 3. The CDR3 covers 13 residues. CDR3 nucleotide sequence: TGTGCCAGCAGTTTCGGGACAGACTACGAGCAGTACTTC. This translates into CASSFGTDYEQYF.

This CDR3 is CASSSQSGTGEETQYF. The CDR3 DNA sequence: TGTGCCAGCAGCTCCCAGTCCGGGACAGGGGAAGAGACCCAGTACTTC. This chain joins TRBV5-6 and TRBJ2-5; 10 bases agree with TRBD1. Germline CDR1 is SGHDT and CDR2 is YYEEEE. The CDR3 extends over 16 amino acids. V shed 3 bases, J shed 3 bases, and the junction held 8 bases outside the gene matches.

V gene TRBV5-6 combines with J gene TRBJ1-3; 12 nucleotides agree with TRBD1. Germline loops: CDR1 SGHDT, CDR2 YYEEEE. The CDR3 consists of 16 residues. V was pared by 4 bases and J by 4 bases, with 6 bases of the junction left unmatched. CDR3 bases: TGTGCCAGCAGCCTCCGGGACAGGGGGCCAGGAAACACCATATATTTT. Translating it yields CASSLRDRGPGNTIYF. Full variable domain (rest looked up from reference TRBV5-6 and TRBJ1-3): DAGVTQSPTHLIKTRGQQVTLRCSPKSGHDTVSWYQQALGQGPQFIFQYYEEEERQRGNFPDRFSGHQFPNYSSELNVNALLLGDSALYLCASSLRDRGPGNTIYFGEGSWLTVV.

The chain recombines TRBV4-1 with TRBJ1-4; D is undetermined. This CDR3 is built from 17 residues. Germline V gene sequence: CDR1 MGHRA, CDR2 YSYEKL. Between the trimmed V and J ends, which lost 0 bases and 4 bases, there was a span of 15 bases. CDR3 bases: TGCGCCAGCAGCCAAGAGGGTATCCAGGAAGGTAATGAAAAACTGTTTTTT. Translating gives CASSQEGIQEGNEKLFF.

This chain connects TRBV9 to TRBJ1-1; D uncertain. This CDR3 spans 13 amino acids. Trimming took 3 bases from V and 5 from J, leaving 11 bases between them. Germline assignment: CDR1 SGDLS and CDR2 YYNGEE. CDR3 amino acids: CASSEGSQTEAFF. The CDR3 DNA follows: TGTGCCAGCAGCGAGGGAAGCCAGACTGAAGCTTTCTTT.

The chain carries TRBV10-3 and TRBJ1-5; no clear D gene. V was pared by 7 bases and J by 2 bases, with 9 bases between. This CDR3 is built from 13 residues. Germline values: CDR1 ENHRY, CDR2 SYGVKD. This CDR3 reads CAIKDSGNQPQHF. CDR3 in DNA: TGTGCCATCAAGGACTCGGGCAATCAGCCCCAGCATTTT.

The chain uses TRBV7-6 and TRBJ2-1; D unresolved. V lost 3 bases, J lost 0 bases, and 0 bases lay in between. Germline CDR1 SGHVS, CDR2 FNYEAQ. This CDR3 comprises 12 residues. The CDR3 DNA reads as TGTGCCAGCAGCTTCTCCTACAATGAGCAGTTCTTC. It yields the protein CASSFSYNEQFF. Complete variable domain (other parts from reference TRBV7-6 and TRBJ2-1): GAGVSQSPRYKVTKRGQDVALRCDPISGHVSLYWYRQALGQGPEFLTYFNYEAQQDKSGLPNDRFSAERPEGSISTLTIQRTEQRDSAMYRCASSFSYNEQFFGPGTRLTVL.

The rearrangement joins TRBV9 to TRBJ2-7; TRBD1 matches 8 bases. Germline CDR1 and CDR2: SGDLS and YYNGEE. With V trimmed by 8 bases and J by 5 bases, 3 bases remained unmatched. This CDR3 region has 11 residues. CDR3 protein: CASSGGHEQYF. CDR3 nucleotide sequence: TGTGCCAGTTCAGGGGGCCACGAGCAGTACTTC.

Of note for this clone: The sample contains more than one DNA sequence encoding this CDR3. The chain recombines TRBV9 with TRBJ1-1; D is unresolved. Per the germline V gene, CDR1 is SGDLS and CDR2 is YYNGEE. Trimming took off 0 bases at V and 6 bases at J, with 9 bases between the two ends. The CDR3 is made up of 13 amino acids. In nucleotides, the CDR3 is TGTGCCAGCAGCGTAGGGCCCGTCTCTGAAGCTTTCTTT. It yields the protein CASSVGPVSEAFF. Supplemented by reference TRBV9 and TRBJ1-1, the full variable domain reads DSGVTQTPKHLITATGQRVTLRCSPRSGDLSVYWYQQSLDQGLQFLIQYYNGEERAKGNILERFSAQQFPDLHSELNLSSLELGDSALYFCASSVGPVSEAFFGQGTRLTVV.

In nucleotides, the CDR3 is TGCGCCAGCAGCCAACGGGACAGGGCCTACGAGCAGTACTTC. Its protein product is CASSQRDRAYEQYF. The gene calls are TRBV5-1 and TRBJ2-7; 9 positions agree with TRBD1. Germline V CDR1 and CDR2: SGHRS, YFSETQ. Trimming cost V 4 bases and J 2 bases; bases outside gene matches: 4. The length of the CDR3 is 14 residues.

This clone was observed a few times. The V call is TRBV14, the J call TRBJ1-1, with unresolved D. CDR3 length: 13 residues. The V end was cut by 2 bases, the J end by 2 bases, with 6 bases between. Germline V gives CDR1 SGHDN, CDR2 FVKESK. The CDR3 protein is CASSQWVNTEAFF. CDR3 nucleotide sequence: TGTGCCAGCAGCCAATGGGTAAACACTGAAGCTTTCTTT.

This clone was detected only once. The chain carries TRBV5-1 and TRBJ2-2; D perhaps matches TRBD1 (5 bases). Trimming stripped 0 bases from V and 6 bases from J, with 12 bases between. Per the germline V gene, CDR1 is SGHRS and CDR2 is YFSETQ. The CDR3 sequence is 15 residues long. CDR3 residues: CASSLEGRVAGELFF. The CDR3 bases are TGCGCCAGCAGCTTGGAAGGCAGGGTAGCCGGGGAGCTGTTTTTT.

In this sample, this clone turned up a few times. The rearrangement links TRBV5-1 to TRBJ2-1; TRBD2 matches 13 bases. Germline CDR1 is SGHRS and CDR2 is YFSETQ. The CDR3 length is 16 residues. The junction had 9 bases not matched to a gene; V was cut back by 6 bases and J by 6 bases. The CDR3 DNA sequence: TGCGCCAGCAAACTAGCGGGAGGGGGCCTCGGCAATGAGCAGTTCTTC. The encoded protein is CASKLAGGGLGNEQFF.

The rearrangement joins TRBV28 to TRBJ2-3; TRBD1 matches 10 bases. V lost 5 bases, J lost 3 bases, and 14 bases stayed unmatched. The CDR3 has 18 amino acids. Germline V gene sequence: CDR1 MDHEN, CDR2 SYDVKM. DNA of the CDR3: TGTGCCAGCAGTCCTAGCCCCGGACAGGGGGGGAAAACAGATACGCAGTATTTT. Its translation: CASSPSPGQGGKTDTQYF.